One T cell receptor beta chain is described in this entry. What it binds is not known. Method: immunoSEQ multiplex PCR; TCRdb's copy keeps in-frame clones and lacks some. The table includes about 120,000 clones, around 85% detected once. The data belong to a study of T cell responses to AZD1222 COVID-19 vaccine. Study-wide results and limits: Repertoire sampling happened only post peak T cell response. Clonal diversity was possibly underestimated, and the donors were mostly white British, with more females. Baseline serology detected seropositivity in only five to seven AZD1222 recipients. Regions left unmutated in variants are reportedly the target of nearly half of spike-specific TCRs.

The length of the CDR3 is 16 residues. Per the germline V gene, CDR1 is MNHEY and CDR2 is SVGEGT. V lost 8 bases and J lost 2, with 18 bases in between. The input for sequencing was peripheral blood, taken on day 0 of MenACWY control vaccination. This sequence was found in an adult in good health. The V gene is TRBV6-2 or TRBV6-3, the J gene TRBJ2-2, with D possibly TRBD2 on 6 matching bases. This chain's CDR3 is CASRPRSGTNTGELFF. CDR3 DNA: TGTGCCAGCCGCCCTAGGTCGGGGACTAACACCGGGGAGCTGTTTTTT.